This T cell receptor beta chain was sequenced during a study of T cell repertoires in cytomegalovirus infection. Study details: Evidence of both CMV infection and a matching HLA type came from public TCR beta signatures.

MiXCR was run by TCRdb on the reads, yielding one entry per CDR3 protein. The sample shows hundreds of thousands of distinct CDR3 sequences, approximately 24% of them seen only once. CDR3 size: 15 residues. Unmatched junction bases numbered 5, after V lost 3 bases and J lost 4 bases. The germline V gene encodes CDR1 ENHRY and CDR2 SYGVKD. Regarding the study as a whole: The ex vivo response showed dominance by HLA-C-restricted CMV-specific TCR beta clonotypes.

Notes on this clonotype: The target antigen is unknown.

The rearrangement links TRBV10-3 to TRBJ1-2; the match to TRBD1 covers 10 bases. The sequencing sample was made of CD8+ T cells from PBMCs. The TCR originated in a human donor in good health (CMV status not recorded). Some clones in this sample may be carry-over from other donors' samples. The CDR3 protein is CAISEGQGDRYGYTF. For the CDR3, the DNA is TGTGCCATCAGTGAAGGACAGGGGGATCGCTATGGCTACACCTTC.